The entry that follows covers one T cell receptor beta chain sequence. The sample originates from a study of shared clonotypes between healthy human individuals. J lost 7 bases, V lost 10 bases, and 9 bases had no gene match. CDR1 MDHEN and CDR2 SYDVKM come from the germline V gene. The CDR3 sequence is 13 residues long. Genomic DNA per cell subset filled all wells of several immunoSEQ plates. This table comes from immunoSEQ multiplex PCR, and its TCRdb copy is limited to in-frame clones, with some not included. The repertoire holds about 1.1 million clones, roughly 77% seen once, with more than 0.85% in the top ten.

The V gene is TRBV28, the J gene TRBJ2-1; 8 bases match TRBD2. The TCR sequence derives from a young man in good health. Some clones in this sample may be carry-over from other donors' samples. The sample was memory CD4+ T cells from PBMCs. The sample's subset: CD45RA-negative fraction. The CDR3 nucleotides are TGTGCCACCGGGGGGGGCGCGGGGAATGAGCAGTTCTTC. Amino acids: CATGGGAGNEQFF.